Listed below are T cell receptor beta chains from one sample, sequenced in a study of T-cell reconstitution after alpha-beta-depleted transplantation in children. TCRdb independently ran MiXCR on the PCR reads; one entry per CDR3 protein. The sample includes 210,000 or so distinct CDR3 sequences, about a tenth of them seen just once. The sample was PBMCs, taken before TCRalphabeta/CD19-depleted stem cell transplant. All receptors derive from a child in the first two years of life with acute myeloid leukemia, due to receive a stem cell transplant. The CDR3 runs from the conserved cysteine through the conserved F or W. The D gene is left open where the match is weak. Clone size is given for some rows only: seen once, a few or many times, or a class if the clone is expanded.

v_call	j_call	d_call	clone_size	cdr3_nt	cdr3_aa
TRBV5-2	TRBJ2-2	-	-	TGTGCCATGGGCCTCGGGCTCCTCTCCGGGGAGCTGTTTTTT	CAMGLGLLSGELFF
TRBV5-1	TRBJ2-1	TRBD2	many	TGCGCCAGCAGCTTGGTGAGCGGGGGGCTCAATGAGCAGTTCTTC	CASSLVSGGLNEQFF
TRBV5-1	TRBJ2-3	TRBD2	many	TGCGCCAGCCTCCCAGCGGGAGGTCATACGCAGTATTTT	CASLPAGGHTQYF
TRBV4-2	TRBJ2-1	TRBD2	-	TGTGCCAGCAGCCAAGCCCGGAGCGGGAGTAACAATGAGCAGTTCTTC	CASSQARSGSNNEQFF
TRBV18	TRBJ2-3	-	many	TGTGCCAGCTCAAAACGCACAGATACGCAGTATTTT	CASSKRTDTQYF
TRBV19	TRBJ2-7	TRBD1	many	TGTGCCAGTAGTAACAGGGGATCCTACGAGCAGTACTTC	CASSNRGSYEQYF
TRBV7-6	TRBJ2-3	TRBD2	many	TGTGCCAGCAGCTTATCACCCCCTAGCGGGAGTCCCTTATATTTGACAGATACGCAGTATTTT	CASSLSPPSGSPLYLTDTQYF
TRBV20-1	TRBJ2-7	-	many	TGCAGTGCTAGAGGCGCTAGCGACTACGAGCAGTACTTC	CSARGASDYEQYF
TRBV5-1	TRBJ2-1	TRBD2	many	TGCGCCAGCAGCTTGGGCCCTAGCGGAGGCAACAATGAGCAGTTCTTC	CASSLGPSGGNNEQFF
TRBV28	TRBJ1-1	-	many	TGTGCCAGCAGTTTAGGGGGGGCGCGGGGGGACACTGAAGCTTTCTTT	CASSLGGARGDTEAFF
TRBV19	TRBJ2-1	-	many	TGTGCCAGTAGTATCTCTGGGAGGCATGAGCAGTTCTTC	CASSISGRHEQFF
TRBV3-1	TRBJ1-1	-	many	TGTGCCAGCAGCCAAGTCGGGAGTGAAGCTTTCTTT	CASSQVGSEAFF
TRBV20-1	TRBJ1-1	-	many	TGCAGTGTTACACGGGGAGGCCCGAACACTGAAGCTTTCTTT	CSVTRGGPNTEAFF
TRBV29-1	TRBJ1-6	-	-	TGCAGCGTTGAAGAGTGGACGGCGAATTCACCCCTCCACTTT	CSVEEWTANSPLHF
TRBV29-1	TRBJ1-4	-	few	TGCAGCGTTGGAGGGTCCCCCGTGTCTGAAAAACTGTTTTTT	CSVGGSPVSEKLFF
TRBV7-9	TRBJ1-5	-	many	TGTGCCAGCAGCTTGGATGTTCAGCCCCAGCATTTT	CASSLDVQPQHF
TRBV10-3	TRBJ2-1	-	many	TGTGCCATCAGTGAGTCGAAGGGTCCGAATGAGCAGTTCTTC	CAISESKGPNEQFF
TRBV28	TRBJ2-7	-	-	TGTGCCAGCAGTTTGCCGGTGGGTCGTTACGAGCAGTACTTC	CASSLPVGRYEQYF
TRBV10-3	TRBJ1-2	-	many	TGTGCCATCAGTGGGACCTCTTATGGCTACACCTTC	CAISGTSYGYTF
TRBV6-1	TRBJ1-1	-	many	TGTGCCAGCAGTAGGCCGGAGAACACTGAAGCTTTCTTT	CASSRPENTEAFF
TRBV20-1	TRBJ2-5	-	-	TGCAGTGCTAGTACACTTGGTTTACACCAAGAGACCCAGTACTTC	CSASTLGLHQETQYF
TRBV7-2	TRBJ2-7	TRBD2	many	TGTGCCAGCAGCTTAAGACTAGCGGGGGATTACGAGCAGTACTTC	CASSLRLAGDYEQYF
TRBV5-1	TRBJ2-3	TRBD1	many	TGCGCCAGCATCCGAGTTCCTCCCGGACAGGGGGCAGATACGCAGTATTTT	CASIRVPPGQGADTQYF
TRBV10-1	TRBJ2-7	TRBD1	many	TGCGCCAGCAGTGGGGCCGGGACAGCCAAAAACAGCCACGAGCAGTACTTC	CASSGAGTAKNSHEQYF
TRBV7-8	TRBJ2-2	TRBD1	-	TGTGCCAGCAGCCAGGACAGGGGCGCAAACACCGGGGAGCTGTTTTTT	CASSQDRGANTGELFF
TRBV2	TRBJ2-3	TRBD2	many	TGTGCCAGCAGTGAAGCCGGGGACTACCGCGGAGATACGCAGTATTTT	CASSEAGDYRGDTQYF
TRBV28	TRBJ1-1	-	many	TGTGCCAGCAGTTTGGGGCATGTGAACACTGAAGCTTTCTTT	CASSLGHVNTEAFF
TRBV5-1	TRBJ2-7	-	many	TGCGCCAGCAGCTTGGCTACGACTAGCTCCTACGAGCAGTACTTC	CASSLATTSSYEQYF
TRBV5-5	TRBJ2-3	TRBD2	-	TGTGCCAGCAGTAATCCTCGAGCGGGAGGGACCTTCACAGATACGCAGTATTTT	CASSNPRAGGTFTDTQYF
TRBV20-1	TRBJ2-2	-	many	TGCAGTGCTAGCGGAGCGAACACCGGGGAGCTGTTTTTT	CSASGANTGELFF
TRBV24-1	TRBJ2-1	-	many	TGTGCCACCAGTGATTCGAGACTAGCCTACAATGAGCAGTTCTTC	CATSDSRLAYNEQFF
TRBV15	TRBJ1-2	-	many	TGTGCCACCAGCAGAGAGAGAACAAACTATGGCTACACCTTC	CATSRERTNYGYTF
TRBV19	TRBJ2-1	-	many	TGTGCCAGTAACCAGGCGCCTATATACAATGAGCAGTTCTTC	CASNQAPIYNEQFF
TRBV6-5	TRBJ2-1	TRBD2	many	TGTGCCAGCAGTTACTCCACCCCGGGACTAGCAAATGAGCAGTTCTTC	CASSYSTPGLANEQFF
TRBV29-1	TRBJ2-7	TRBD1	many	TGCAGCGTTGAAAAGGACAGGGGGCACGAGCAGTACTTC	CSVEKDRGHEQYF
TRBV6-5	TRBJ1-2	TRBD1	many	TGTGCCAGCAGTTCCGGGACAGAATATGGCTACACCTTC	CASSSGTEYGYTF
TRBV12-3/TRBV12-4	TRBJ1-1	-	many	TGTGCCAGCAGTTTCAACTTCCGGGCTTTCTTT	CASSFNFRAFF
TRBV4-1	TRBJ2-1	-	few	TGCGCCAGCAGCCCCCCCTCCCGGGGGAATGAGCAGTTCTTC	CASSPPSRGNEQFF
TRBV6-1	TRBJ2-7	TRBD1	-	TGTGCCAGCAGTCATTCCGGGACAGGGAACTACGAGCAGTACTTC	CASSHSGTGNYEQYF
TRBV12-3/TRBV12-4	TRBJ1-1	-	many	TGTGCCAGCAGCTCCACAGGTATCGAGGTAACTTTCTTT	CASSSTGIEVTFF
TRBV5-1	TRBJ1-1	TRBD1	many	TGCGCCAGCAGCAACGACAGGGGGCTCATGAACACTGAAGCTTTCTTT	CASSNDRGLMNTEAFF
TRBV5-1	TRBJ2-1	-	many	TGCGCCAGCAGGATTGGGGCCCTGTTCAACAATGAGCAGTTCTTC	CASRIGALFNNEQFF
TRBV5-5	TRBJ2-3	-	-	TGTGCCAGCAGCCTGGGGGCCCTAGCCAGCGCGGATACGCAGTATTTT	CASSLGALASADTQYF
TRBV27	TRBJ2-7	TRBD1	many	TGTGCCAGCAGTTTTGGGACGGGACAGGAAGCCTACGAGCAGTACTTC	CASSFGTGQEAYEQYF
TRBV28	TRBJ1-2	-	many	TGTGCCACCACAACCTCCGGGACTCCTAACTATGGCTACACCTTC	CATTTSGTPNYGYTF
TRBV28	TRBJ1-1	-	many	TGTGCCAGCAGTTTATCCTCCAGGGCCCGCGGCACTGAAGCTTTCTTT	CASSLSSRARGTEAFF
TRBV12-3/TRBV12-4	TRBJ2-1	-	many	TGTGCCAGCTTAAGGACAGAGGAGCAGTTCTTC	CASLRTEEQFF
TRBV14	TRBJ1-1	-	many	TGTGCCAGCAGCCAAGATTTCGGGCGTTTGAACACTGAAGCTTTCTTT	CASSQDFGRLNTEAFF
TRBV5-6	TRBJ1-2	TRBD1	many	TGTGCCAGCAGCTGGGACAGCAGCTACACCTTC	CASSWDSSYTF
TRBV6-8	TRBJ1-1	TRBD1	many	TGTGCCAGCAGCGTTTCGATGAGGGGGCGGGACACTGAAGCTTTCTTT	CASSVSMRGRDTEAFF
TRBV12-3/TRBV12-4	TRBJ1-2	-	few	TGTGCCGCCTACGGGGCAGGGGAGGGGAACTATGGCTACACCTTC	CAAYGAGEGNYGYTF
TRBV20-1	TRBJ2-4	-	many	TGCAGTGCTAGAGAGTGGGATCTAGCCAAAAACATTCAGTACTTC	CSAREWDLAKNIQYF
TRBV7-6	TRBJ1-1	-	-	TGTGCCAGCACGGGAGGATGGAACACTGAAGCTTTCTTT	CASTGGWNTEAFF
TRBV5-5	TRBJ1-1	-	many	TGTGCCAGCAGCTCTTTGTGGGGGACGAACACTGAAGCTTTCTTT	CASSSLWGTNTEAFF
TRBV4-3	TRBJ2-7	TRBD2	many	TGCGCCAGCAGCCACTTTGCCGGGACTAGCGGGACGCCCTACGAGCAGTACTTC	CASSHFAGTSGTPYEQYF